These 14 T cell receptor beta chains came from one sample sequenced in a study of radiation and T cells in renal cell carcinoma. Stated time point: blood 2 weeks post-SBRT. The treatment: 15 Gy SBRT to primary tumor, nephrectomy 4 weeks later. Using immunoSEQ multiplex PCR, the repertoire was profiled, and TCRdb retains in-frame clones only, with some absent. The table records 100,000 to 150,000 clones, roughly four fifths of them present only once. Specimen: blood, collected from a patient whose treatment included radiotherapy and nephrectomy. The origin of the receptors is a man aged 50 to 59 with renal cell carcinoma.

This chain joins TRBV2 and TRBJ1-1, with D possibly matching TRBD1 (6 bases). Trimming stripped 4 bases from V and 9 bases from J, with 18 bases between. The CDR3 has 14 residues. The germline CDR1 and CDR2 sequences are SNHLY and FYNNEI. The CDR3 region has the DNA TGTGCCAGCAGTGGAATAACAGGGCGCTTGAAAGCTTTCTTT. This translates into CASSGITGRLKAFF.

The chain couples TRBV30 to TRBJ2-3; unclear D gene. Germline V gene lookup returns CDR1 GTSNPN and CDR2 SVGIG (reference sequence). The CDR3 contains 13 residues. Trimming stripped 2 bases from V and 0 bases from J, with 6 bases between. DNA of the CDR3: TGTGCCTGGAGTTTCGGGAGCACAGATACGCAGTATTTT. This codes for CAWSFGSTDTQYF. Full variable domain (outside the CDR3, taken from reference TRBV30 and TRBJ2-3): SQTIHQWPATLVQPVGSPLSLECTVEGTSNPNLYWYRQAAGRGLQLLFYSVGIGQISSEVPQNLSASRPQDRQFILSSKKLLLSDSGFYLCAWSFGSTDTQYFGPGTRLTVL.

The chain is built from TRBV5-8 and TRBJ2-2; TRBD1 matches at 7 bases. The CDR3 runs 14 residues. J was trimmed by 7 bases and V by 3 bases; bases with no gene match: 6. Germline loops: CDR1 SGHTS, CDR2 YDEGEE. CDR3 coding DNA: TGTGCCAGCAGCTCATTACAGGGGATCGGGGAGCTGTTTTTT. Translated: CASSSLQGIGELFF.

V is TRBV15 and J is TRBJ2-7, with TRBD1 matching 7 bases. The CDR3 runs 17 residues. Germline trimming cut 0 bases from V and 2 bases from J; bases unmatched to any gene: 10. Germline lookup yields CDR1 LNHNV and CDR2 YYDKDF (reference sequence). CDR3 loop: CATSRDWSWDSTYEQYF. The CDR3 DNA is TGTGCCACCAGCAGAGATTGGTCATGGGACAGTACCTACGAGCAGTACTTC.

J is TRBJ1-3 and V is TRBV5-1; tentative D call: TRBD1 (5 bases). CDR1 and CDR2 from the germline V gene are SGHRS and YFSETQ. This CDR3 comprises 18 residues. Between the trimmed V and J ends, which lost 3 bases and 0 bases, there was a span of 19 bases. The CDR3 loop reads CASSSAPGFGSSGNTIYF. CDR3 nucleotides: TGCGCCAGCAGCTCCGCACCAGGGTTCGGTAGCTCTGGAAACACCATATATTTT. The full variable domain, rest sourced from reference TRBV5-1 and TRBJ1-3, is KAGVTQTPRYLIKTRGQQVTLSCSPISGHRSVSWYQQTPGQGLQFLFEYFSETQRNKGNFPGRFSGRQFSNSRSEMNVSTLELGDSALYLCASSSAPGFGSSGNTIYFGEGSWLTVV.

The V gene is TRBV2, the J gene TRBJ1-2; D is uncertain. The ends were cut back, 4 bases at V and 0 bases at J, with 9 bases in the middle. Germline V gene sequence: CDR1 SNHLY, CDR2 FYNNEI. CDR3 length equals 14 residues. CDR3 nucleotide sequence: TGTGCCAGCAGTGGTGGCAGGACTAACTATGGCTACACCTTC. Translating it yields CASSGGRTNYGYTF.

The chain is built from TRBV30 and TRBJ2-2, with TRBD1 as a possible D gene (6 bases). The CDR3 runs 13 residues. Trimming removed 4 bases from V and 4 bases from J, with 10 bases in between. Germline CDR1 reads GTSNPN; CDR2 reads SVGIG (reference sequence). In DNA form, the CDR3 reads TGTGCCTGGACCCAAGGGGGCACCGGGGAGCTGTTTTTT. The encoded protein is CAWTQGGTGELFF.

V and J are TRBV18 and TRBJ1-1, with 8 bases matching TRBD1. The CDR3 contains 15 residues. Germline-derived CDR1 and CDR2 are KGHSH and LQKENI. The trim removed 5 bases at V and 4 bases at J, leaving 9 bases unmatched. The CDR3, as DNA: TGTGCCAGCTCATCTAGACAGGGGATCGGCACTGAAGCTTTCTTT. It yields the protein CASSSRQGIGTEAFF.

V and J are TRBV5-1 and TRBJ2-7, with D perhaps TRBD1 or TRBD2 (6 bases each). This CDR3 is 14 amino acids long. Germline lookup yields CDR1 SGHRS and CDR2 YFSETQ. V was shortened by 4 bases and J by 3 bases, with 14 bases between the two germline ends. The CDR3 loop reads CASSQQGGHYEQYF. The CDR3 DNA follows: TGCGCCAGCAGCCAACAGGGAGGCCACTACGAGCAGTACTTC.

The chain carries TRBV7-3 and TRBJ2-5; perhaps TRBD2 as D (6 bases). The V gene lost 3 bases and the J gene lost 5 bases, with 7 bases spanning the gap. The CDR3 runs to 12 residues. Per the germline V gene, CDR1 is SGHTA and CDR2 is FQGTGA. CDR3 in DNA: TGTGCCAGCAGCTTGAGCGGGGAGACCCAGTACTTC. Translation gives CASSLSGETQYF.

The CDR3 bases are TGTGCCAGCAGCGCTTCCCTTTTAGCGGGGCCCATAGGTGATACGCAGTATTTT. This gives the protein CASSASLLAGPIGDTQYF. The chain is built from TRBV9 and TRBJ2-3; 8 positions match TRBD2. The V and J ends lost 3 bases and 6 bases, in that order; junction bases with no gene match: 18. Germline V CDR1 and CDR2: SGDLS, YYNGEE. The CDR3 is 18 residues long.

The chain combines TRBV7-2 with TRBJ1-4; no definite D call. V lost 5 bases, J lost 4 bases, and 11 bases lay in between. The CDR3 extends over 14 amino acids. CDR1 and CDR2 (germline): SGHTA, FQGNSA. The CDR3 bases are TGTGCCAGCAGCCGTACGAATCTTAATGAAAAACTGTTTTTT. This encodes CASSRTNLNEKLFF.

This CDR3 is CASSLAKDSQGIGYGYTF. DNA of the CDR3: TGTGCCAGCAGCTTAGCCAAGGACTCACAGGGGATCGGCTATGGCTACACCTTC. V usage is TRBV7-9 and J usage is TRBJ1-2; 7 bases fit TRBD1. The CDR3 contains 18 residues. Trimming took 0 bases from V and 4 from J; bases not matched to a gene: 14. CDR1 and CDR2 from the germline V gene are SEHNR and FQNEAQ (reference sequence). Variable domain in full (rest from reference TRBV7-9 and TRBJ1-2): DTGVSQNPRHKITKRGQNVTFRCDPISEHNRLYWYRQTLGQGPEFLTYFQNEAQLEKSRLLSDRFSAERPKGSFSTLEIQRTEQGDSAMYLCASSLAKDSQGIGYGYTFGSGTRLTVV.

This rearrangement joins TRBV6-6 to TRBJ1-1; D unresolved. CDR1 is MNHNY and CDR2 is SVGAGI in the germline V gene (reference sequence). This CDR3 has 12 residues. V lost 6 bases and J lost 7, with 12 bases in between. The CDR3 spells CASRAGSDEAFF. The DNA of the CDR3 is TGTGCCAGCAGGGCGGGCTCTGATGAAGCTTTCTTT.